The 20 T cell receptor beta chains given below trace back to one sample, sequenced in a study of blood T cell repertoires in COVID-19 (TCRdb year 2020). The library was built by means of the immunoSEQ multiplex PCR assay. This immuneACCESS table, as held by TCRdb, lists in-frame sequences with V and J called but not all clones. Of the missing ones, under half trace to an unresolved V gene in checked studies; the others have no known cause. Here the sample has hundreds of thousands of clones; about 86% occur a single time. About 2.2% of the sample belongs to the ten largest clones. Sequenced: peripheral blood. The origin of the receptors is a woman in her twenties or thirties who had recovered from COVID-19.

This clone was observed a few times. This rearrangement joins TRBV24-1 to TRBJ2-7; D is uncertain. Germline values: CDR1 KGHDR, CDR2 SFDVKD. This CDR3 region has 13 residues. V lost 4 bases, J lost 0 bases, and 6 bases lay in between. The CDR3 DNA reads TGTGCCACCAGTGACAACTACTCCTACGAGCAGTACTTC. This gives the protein CATSDNYSYEQYF.

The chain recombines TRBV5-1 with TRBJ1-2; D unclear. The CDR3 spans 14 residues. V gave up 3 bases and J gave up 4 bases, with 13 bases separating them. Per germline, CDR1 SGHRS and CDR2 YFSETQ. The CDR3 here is CASSSGGGLYGYTF. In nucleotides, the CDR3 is TGCGCCAGCAGCTCTGGAGGAGGGCTCTATGGCTACACCTTC.

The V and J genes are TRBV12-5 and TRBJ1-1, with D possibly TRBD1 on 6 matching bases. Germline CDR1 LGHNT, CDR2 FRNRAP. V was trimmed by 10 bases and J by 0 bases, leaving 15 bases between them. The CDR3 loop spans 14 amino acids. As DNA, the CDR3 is TGTGCTACTCCGACAGGAAGAATGAACACTGAAGCTTTCTTT. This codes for CATPTGRMNTEAFF.

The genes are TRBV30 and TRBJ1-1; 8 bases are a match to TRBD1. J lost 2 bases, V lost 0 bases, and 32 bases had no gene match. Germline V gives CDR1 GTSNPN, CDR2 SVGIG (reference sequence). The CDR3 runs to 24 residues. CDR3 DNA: TGTGCCTGGAGTGTACAACCTGAAACTCCATACACCTGGGGACAGGTGAATTTAAACACTGAAGCTTTCTTT. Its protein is CAWSVQPETPYTWGQVNLNTEAFF. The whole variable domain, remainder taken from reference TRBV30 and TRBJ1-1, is SQTIHQWPATLVQPVGSPLSLECTVEGTSNPNLYWYRQAAGRGLQLLFYSVGIGQISSEVPQNLSASRPQDRQFILSSKKLLLSDSGFYLCAWSVQPETPYTWGQVNLNTEAFFGQGTRLTVV.

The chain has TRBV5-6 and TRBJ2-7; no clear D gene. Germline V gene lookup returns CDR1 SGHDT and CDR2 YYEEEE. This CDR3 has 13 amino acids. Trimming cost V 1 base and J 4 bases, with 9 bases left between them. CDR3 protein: CASSLKSSYEQYF. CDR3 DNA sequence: TGTGCCAGCAGCTTGAAGAGTTCGTACGAGCAGTACTTC.

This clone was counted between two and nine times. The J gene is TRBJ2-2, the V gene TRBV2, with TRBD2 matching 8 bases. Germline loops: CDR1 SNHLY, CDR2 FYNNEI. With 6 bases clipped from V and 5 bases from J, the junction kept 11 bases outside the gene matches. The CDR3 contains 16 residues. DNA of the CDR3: TGTGCCAGCAGCGCCACTCCGGGACTAGGTACCGGGGAGCTGTTTTTT. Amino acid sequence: CASSATPGLGTGELFF.

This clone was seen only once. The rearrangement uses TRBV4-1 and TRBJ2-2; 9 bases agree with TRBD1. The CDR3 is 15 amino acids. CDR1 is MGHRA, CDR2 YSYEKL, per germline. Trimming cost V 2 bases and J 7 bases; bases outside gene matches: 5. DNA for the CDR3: TGCGCCAGCAGCCAACGGACAGGGGCAAACGGGGAGCTGTTTTTT. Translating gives CASSQRTGANGELFF.

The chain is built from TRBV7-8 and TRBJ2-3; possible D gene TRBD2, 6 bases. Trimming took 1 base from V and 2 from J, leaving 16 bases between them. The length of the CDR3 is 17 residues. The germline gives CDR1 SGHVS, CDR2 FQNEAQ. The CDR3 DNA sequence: TGTGCCAGCAGCTTAGGGGAGGTCCCACCACACACAGATACGCAGTATTTT. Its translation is CASSLGEVPPHTDTQYF.

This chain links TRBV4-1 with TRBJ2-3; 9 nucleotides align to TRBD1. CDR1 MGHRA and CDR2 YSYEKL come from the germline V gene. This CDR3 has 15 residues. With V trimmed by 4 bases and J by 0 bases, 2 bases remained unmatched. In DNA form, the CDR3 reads TGCGCCAGCAGCCCGGGACAGGGAAGCACAGATACGCAGTATTTT. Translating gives CASSPGQGSTDTQYF.

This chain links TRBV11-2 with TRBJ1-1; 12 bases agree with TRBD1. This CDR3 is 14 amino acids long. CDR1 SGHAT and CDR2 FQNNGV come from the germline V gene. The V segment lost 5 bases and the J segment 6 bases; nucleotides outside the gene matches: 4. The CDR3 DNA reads TGTGCCAGCAGCAGGGACAGGGGGCGATCTGAAGCTTTCTTT. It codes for CASSRDRGRSEAFF.

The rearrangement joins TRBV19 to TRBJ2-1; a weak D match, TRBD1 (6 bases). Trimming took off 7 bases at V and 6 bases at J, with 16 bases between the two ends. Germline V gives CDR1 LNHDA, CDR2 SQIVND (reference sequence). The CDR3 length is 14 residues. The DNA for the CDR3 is TGTGCCAGTATTTGGGACACCTACCTCAATGAGCAGTTCTTC. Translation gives CASIWDTYLNEQFF.

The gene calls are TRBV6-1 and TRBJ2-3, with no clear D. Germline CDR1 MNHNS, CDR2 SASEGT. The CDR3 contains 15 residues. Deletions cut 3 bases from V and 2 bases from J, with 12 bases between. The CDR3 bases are TGTGCCAGCAGTGACCCCCACAGAACCACAGATACGCAGTATTTT. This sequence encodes CASSDPHRTTDTQYF.

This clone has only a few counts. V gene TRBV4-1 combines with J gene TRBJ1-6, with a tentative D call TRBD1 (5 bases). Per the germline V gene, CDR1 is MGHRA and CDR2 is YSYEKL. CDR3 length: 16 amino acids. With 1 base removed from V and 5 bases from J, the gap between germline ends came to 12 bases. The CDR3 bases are TGCGCCAGCAGCCAAGTGGGAAGGACAAATAATTCACCCCTCCACTTT. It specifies CASSQVGRTNNSPLHF.

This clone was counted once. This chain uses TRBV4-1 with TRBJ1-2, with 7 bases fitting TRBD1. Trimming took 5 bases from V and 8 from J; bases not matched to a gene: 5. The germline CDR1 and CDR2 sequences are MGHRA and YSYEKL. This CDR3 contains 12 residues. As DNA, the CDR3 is TGCGCCAGCAGCAGAGGGGGCGGGGGCTACACCTTC. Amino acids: CASSRGGGGYTF.

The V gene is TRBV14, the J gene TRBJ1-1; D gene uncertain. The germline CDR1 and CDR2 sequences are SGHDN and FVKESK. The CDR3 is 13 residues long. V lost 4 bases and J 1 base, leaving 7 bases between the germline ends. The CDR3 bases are TGTGCCAGCAGCCTAGGGAGGAACACTGAAGCTTTCTTT. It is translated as CASSLGRNTEAFF.

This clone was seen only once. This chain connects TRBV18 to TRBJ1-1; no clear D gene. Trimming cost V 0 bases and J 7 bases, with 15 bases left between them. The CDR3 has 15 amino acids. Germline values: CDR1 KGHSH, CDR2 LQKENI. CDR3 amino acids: CASSPPLQQIFEAFF. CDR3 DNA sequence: TGTGCCAGCTCACCACCGCTACAACAGATTTTTGAAGCTTTCTTT.

The CDR3 sequence is CASSPYSGGTEAFF. The CDR3 DNA is TGTGCCAGTAGCCCTTATTCAGGGGGAACTGAAGCTTTCTTT. The chain has TRBV19 and TRBJ1-1; 7 positions match TRBD1. The length of the CDR3 is 14 residues. Germline CDR1 reads LNHDA; CDR2 reads SQIVND (reference sequence). V lost 6 bases, J lost 5 bases, and 9 bases stayed unmatched.

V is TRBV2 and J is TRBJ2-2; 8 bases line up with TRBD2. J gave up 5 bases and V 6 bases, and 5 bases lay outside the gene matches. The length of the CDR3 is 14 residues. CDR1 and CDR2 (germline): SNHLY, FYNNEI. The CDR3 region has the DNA TGTGCCAGCAGGGAATTAGCGGGAACCGGGGAGCTGTTTTTT. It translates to CASRELAGTGELFF.

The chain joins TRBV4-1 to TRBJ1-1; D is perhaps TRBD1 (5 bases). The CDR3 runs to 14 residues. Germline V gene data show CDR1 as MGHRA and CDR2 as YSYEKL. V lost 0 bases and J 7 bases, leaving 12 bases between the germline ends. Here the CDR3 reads CASSQDSLTVEAFF. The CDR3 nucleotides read TGCGCCAGCAGCCAAGATTCCTTGACAGTTGAAGCTTTCTTT.

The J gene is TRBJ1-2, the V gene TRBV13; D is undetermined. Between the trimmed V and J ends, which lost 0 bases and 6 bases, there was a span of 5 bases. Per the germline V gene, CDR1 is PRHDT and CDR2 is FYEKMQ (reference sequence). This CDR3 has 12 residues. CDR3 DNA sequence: TGTGCCAGCAGCTTAGGCAGGAATGGCTACACCTTC. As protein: CASSLGRNGYTF.